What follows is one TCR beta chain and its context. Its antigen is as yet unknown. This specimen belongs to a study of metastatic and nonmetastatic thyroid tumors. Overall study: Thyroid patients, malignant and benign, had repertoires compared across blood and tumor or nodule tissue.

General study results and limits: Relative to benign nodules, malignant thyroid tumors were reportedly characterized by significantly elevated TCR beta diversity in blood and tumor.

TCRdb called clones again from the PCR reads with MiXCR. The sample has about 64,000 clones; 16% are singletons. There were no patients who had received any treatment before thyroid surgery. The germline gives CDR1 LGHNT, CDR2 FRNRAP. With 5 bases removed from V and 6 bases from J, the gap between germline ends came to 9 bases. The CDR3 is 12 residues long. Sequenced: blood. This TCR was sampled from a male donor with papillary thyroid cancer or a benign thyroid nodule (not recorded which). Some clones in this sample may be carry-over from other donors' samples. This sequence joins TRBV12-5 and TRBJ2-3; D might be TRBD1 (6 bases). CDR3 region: CASGLDRDTQYF. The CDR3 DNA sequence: TGTGCTAGTGGTCTCGACAGGGATACGCAGTATTTT.